This T cell receptor beta chain was sequenced for a study of PD-1 blockade in classical Hodgkin lymphoma. Some clones are missing from TCRdb's copy, which holds only in-frame ones; the method was immunoSEQ multiplex PCR. The profile shows some 27,000 clones, approximately 91% of them singletons. This CDR3 is 15 amino acids long. The ends lost 5 bases at V and 5 bases at J; junction bases unmatched: 9. CDR1 SGHTA and CDR2 FQGTGA come from the germline V gene. Time point of the sample: newly diagnosed, previously untreated cHL patient sample. The sequencing sample was made of peripheral blood mononuclear cells (PBMCs). The receptor comes from a human donor with classical Hodgkin lymphoma. The chain is built from TRBV7-3 and TRBJ2-5; 9 positions agree with TRBD1. The CDR3: CASSPSTGGGETQYF. For the CDR3, the DNA is TGTGCCAGCAGCCCCTCGACAGGGGGTGGGGAGACCCAGTACTTC.